The rows below give T cell receptor beta chains drawn from one sample of a study of shared clonotypes between healthy human individuals. TCRdb's table, derived via immunoSEQ multiplex PCR, lists solely in-frame clones and lacks some. This table has hundreds of thousands of clones, approximately 95% appearing once. Material: naive CD8+ T cells sorted from blood. The source of these receptors is a woman in her thirties in good health. The CDR3 runs from the conserved cysteine through the conserved F or W. A D gene is named only where the DNA matches it firmly. Clone size is given for some rows only: seen once, a few or many times, or a class if the clone is expanded.

v_gene: TRBV27
d_gene: .
abundance: .
j_gene: TRBJ1-5
CDR3aa: CASSFTGSVQPQHF
CDR3nt: TGTGCCAGCAGTTTTACAGGGTCGGTTCAGCCCCAGCATTTT

v_gene: TRBV28
d_gene: .
abundance: .
j_gene: TRBJ1-1
CDR3aa: CASSLPGVGPEAFF
CDR3nt: TGTGCCAGCAGTCTCCCCGGGGTCGGACCAGAGGCTTTCTTT

v_gene: TRBV25-1
d_gene: .
abundance: .
j_gene: TRBJ1-2
CDR3aa: CASSHLGYPYSTHYGYTF
CDR3nt: TGTGCCAGCAGTCACCTCGGGTATCCTTATTCGACCCACTATGGCTACACCTTC

v_gene: TRBV28
d_gene: .
abundance: .
j_gene: TRBJ1-5
CDR3aa: CASSPLPPSNQPQHF
CDR3nt: TGTGCCAGCAGCCCTCTCCCCCCTAGCAATCAGCCCCAGCATTTT

v_gene: TRBV19
d_gene: TRBD2
abundance: .
j_gene: TRBJ2-7
CDR3aa: CASSALSGRLYEQYF
CDR3nt: TGTGCCAGTAGTGCCCTTAGCGGGAGGTTGTACGAGCAGTACTTC

v_gene: TRBV4-1
d_gene: TRBD2
abundance: .
j_gene: TRBJ2-7
CDR3aa: CASSQGVGTSGYEQYF
CDR3nt: TGCGCCAGCAGCCAAGGGGTCGGGACTAGCGGGTACGAGCAGTACTTC

v_gene: TRBV6-5
d_gene: .
abundance: .
j_gene: TRBJ2-7
CDR3aa: CASSSAGVNEQYF
CDR3nt: TGTGCCAGCAGTTCTGCGGGTGTCAACGAGCAGTACTTC

v_gene: TRBV6-1
d_gene: .
abundance: .
j_gene: TRBJ2-3
CDR3aa: CASSEALHSEGGGDTQYF
CDR3nt: TGTGCCAGCAGTGAAGCGCTTCACTCTGAAGGCGGAGGGGATACGCAGTATTTT

v_gene: TRBV27
d_gene: TRBD2
abundance: .
j_gene: TRBJ2-1
CDR3aa: CASSPWTSGNEQFF
CDR3nt: TGTGCCAGCAGTCCATGGACTAGCGGCAATGAGCAGTTCTTC

v_gene: TRBV19
d_gene: .
abundance: .
j_gene: TRBJ1-2
CDR3aa: CATSSTVGYGYTF
CDR3nt: TGTGCCACTTCCTCCACTGTGGGCTATGGCTACACCTTC

v_gene: TRBV19
d_gene: .
abundance: once
j_gene: TRBJ2-2
CDR3aa: CASSRQVEWELNTGELFF
CDR3nt: TGTGCCAGTAGTCGCCAGGTTGAGTGGGAGTTGAACACCGGGGAGCTGTTTTTT

v_gene: TRBV4-2
d_gene: .
abundance: .
j_gene: TRBJ2-3
CDR3aa: CASSQEDFGTSTDTQYF
CDR3nt: TGTGCCAGCAGCCAAGAGGATTTCGGCACTTCCACAGATACGCAGTATTTT

v_gene: TRBV7-3
d_gene: .
abundance: .
j_gene: TRBJ1-1
CDR3aa: CASSLLGWTEAFF
CDR3nt: TGTGCCAGCAGCTTATTGGGGTGGACTGAAGCTTTCTTT

v_gene: TRBV9
d_gene: .
abundance: .
j_gene: TRBJ2-7
CDR3aa: CASSPRLAYEQYF
CDR3nt: TGTGCCAGCAGCCCTCGACTAGCCTACGAGCAGTACTTC